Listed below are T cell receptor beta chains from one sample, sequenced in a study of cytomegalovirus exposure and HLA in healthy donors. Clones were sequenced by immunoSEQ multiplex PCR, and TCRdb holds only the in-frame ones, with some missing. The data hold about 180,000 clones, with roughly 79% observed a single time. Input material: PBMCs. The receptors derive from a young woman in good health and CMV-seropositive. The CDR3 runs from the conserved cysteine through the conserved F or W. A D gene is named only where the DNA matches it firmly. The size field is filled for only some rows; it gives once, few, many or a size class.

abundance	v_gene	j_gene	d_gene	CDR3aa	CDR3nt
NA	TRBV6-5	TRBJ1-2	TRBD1	CASSRYRGEYYGYTF	TGTGCCAGCAGCCGATACAGGGGGGAATACTATGGCTACACCTTC
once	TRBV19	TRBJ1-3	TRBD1	CASSTRQGSSGNTIYF	TGTGCCAGTAGTACCCGACAGGGGAGCTCTGGAAACACCATATATTTT
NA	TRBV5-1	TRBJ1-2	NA	CASSPGQNYGYTF	TGCGCCAGCAGCCCCGGACAGAACTATGGCTACACCTTC
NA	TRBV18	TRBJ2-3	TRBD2	CASSRLATSTDTQYF	TGTGCCAGCTCACGACTAGCGACAAGCACAGATACGCAGTATTTT
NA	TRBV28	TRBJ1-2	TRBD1	CASSSPGQEFNYGYTF	TGTGCCAGCAGTTCCCCGGGACAGGAGTTTAACTATGGCTACACCTTC
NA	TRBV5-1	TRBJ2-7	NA	CASSWGRRGGPAEQYF	TGCGCCAGCAGCTGGGGTCGGAGGGGGGGCCCTGCAGAGCAGTACTTC
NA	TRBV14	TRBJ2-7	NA	CASSQSGTYSEQYF	TGTGCCAGCAGCCAATCGGGAACCTATAGCGAGCAGTACTTC
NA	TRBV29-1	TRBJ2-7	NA	CSVAVFRETYEQYF	TGCAGCGTTGCGGTGTTCAGGGAAACCTACGAGCAGTACTTC
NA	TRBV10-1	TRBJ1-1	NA	CASSEAGGNTEAFF	TGCGCCAGCAGTGAGGCAGGAGGCAACACTGAAGCTTTCTTT
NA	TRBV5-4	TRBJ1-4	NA	CASSFWQGTVFF	TGTGCCAGCAGCTTTTGGCAGGGGACGGTGTTTTTT
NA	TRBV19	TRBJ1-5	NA	CASSMGQLNQPQHF	TGTGCCAGTAGTATGGGGCAGCTCAATCAGCCCCAGCATTTT
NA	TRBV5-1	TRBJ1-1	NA	CASSLTLQGMNTEAFF	TGCGCCAGCAGCCTCACTCTACAGGGCATGAACACTGAAGCTTTCTTT
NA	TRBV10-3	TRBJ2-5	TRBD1	CAIRGDRGQETQYF	TGTGCCATCAGAGGGGACAGGGGGCAAGAGACCCAGTACTTC
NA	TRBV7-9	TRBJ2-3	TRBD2	CASSFRLANRARTDTQYF	TGTGCCAGCAGCTTCCGACTAGCCAACCGCGCCCGCACAGATACGCAGTATTTT
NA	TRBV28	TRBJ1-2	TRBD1	CASSSRTGYRGYTF	TGTGCCAGCAGTTCCCGGACAGGTTATCGGGGCTACACCTTC
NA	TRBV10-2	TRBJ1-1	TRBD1	CASLDLGGPEAFF	TGCGCCAGCCTAGACCTAGGGGGCCCTGAAGCTTTCTTT
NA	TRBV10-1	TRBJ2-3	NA	CASSEGEILGTSTQYF	TGCGCCAGCAGTGAAGGAGAGATACTCGGGACAAGTACGCAGTATTTT
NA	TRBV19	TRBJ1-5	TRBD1	CARGQVVNQPQHF	TGTGCCAGAGGACAGGTGGTGAATCAGCCCCAGCATTTT
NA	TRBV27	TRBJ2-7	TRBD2	CASSSGGGEKGITYEQYF	TGTGCCAGCAGTTCGGGTGGGGGGGAAAAAGGTATAACCTACGAGCAGTACTTC
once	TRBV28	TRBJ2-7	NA	CASKSPSAYEQYF	TGTGCCAGCAAGTCTCCGTCGGCCTACGAGCAGTACTTC
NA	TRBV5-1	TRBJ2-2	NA	CASSLAANSGGGYTGELFF	TGCGCCAGCAGCTTGGCAGCTAATAGCGGTGGAGGGTACACCGGGGAGCTGTTTTTT
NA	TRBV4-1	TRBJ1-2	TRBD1	CASRLPGQGEGYGYTF	TGCGCCAGCAGACTACCGGGACAGGGGGAGGGGTATGGCTACACCTTC